This entry lists 10 T cell receptor beta chains sequenced from one sample in a study of identical twins. One entry per CDR3 protein, called by TCRdb with MiXCR from the 5' RACE reads. Of about 100,000 distinct CDR3 sequences in the sample, under 6.5% were seen once. The specimen sequenced was memory T cells sorted from blood. These receptors all come from a woman between 50 and 59 years old in good health.

This clonotype has at least ten counts. The rearrangement joins TRBV10-3 to TRBJ1-2; D unclear. This CDR3 has 11 residues. Deletions cut 6 bases from V and 6 bases from J, with 8 bases between. CDR1 ENHRY and CDR2 SYGVKD come from the germline V gene. The CDR3 spells CAIREGDGYTF. Here the CDR3 DNA reads TGTGCCATCAGGGAGGGCGATGGCTACACCTTC.

This clonotype has only one observation. The V call is TRBV3-1, the J call TRBJ2-3; D is possibly TRBD2 (6 bases). The germline V gene encodes CDR1 LGHDT and CDR2 YNNKEL (reference sequence). This CDR3 region has 13 residues. Trimming left V 1 base short and J 6 bases short, with 8 bases between. CDR3 residues: CASSQGGEDTQYF. The CDR3 coding sequence is TGTGCCAGCAGCCAAGGGGGGGAGGATACGCAGTATTTT.

This chain connects TRBV11-3 to TRBJ2-1, with 7 nucleotides matching TRBD2. Trimming at V came to 1 base and at J to 9 bases, leaving 6 bases not matched to a gene. Germline CDR1 and CDR2: SGHNT and YENEEA. There are 14 residues in the CDR3. CDR3 sequence reads: CASSLVGEGTEQFF. As DNA, the CDR3 is TGTGCCAGCAGCTTAGTGGGGGAGGGGACTGAGCAGTTCTTC.

V and J are TRBV12-3 or TRBV12-4 and TRBJ2-7; the match to TRBD1 covers 7 bases. After removal of 2 bases from V and 2 bases from J, the junction contained 0 bases not matched to a gene. This CDR3 has 13 residues. CDR3 sequence: CASSLTGAYEQYV. The CDR3 DNA reads as TGTGCCAGCAGTTTAACAGGGGCCTACGAGCAGTACGTC.

This clonotype was found many times. The genes are TRBV11-2 and TRBJ2-1; no reliable D call. CDR3 size: 11 residues. V was trimmed by 2 bases and J by 9 bases, leaving 5 bases between them. Germline V gene sequence: CDR1 SGHAT, CDR2 FQNNGV. CDR3 coding DNA: TGTGCCAGCAGCTTAACCTTTGAGCAGTTCTTC. Its protein product is CASSLTFEQFF. Drawing the rest from reference TRBV11-2 and TRBJ2-1, the complete variable domain is EAGVAQSPRYKIIEKRQSVAFWCNPISGHATLYWYQQILGQGPKLLIQFQNNGVVDDSQLPKDRFSAERLKGVDSTLKIQPAKLEDSAVYLCASSLTFEQFFGPGTRLTVL.

This clonotype was seen repeatedly, ten times or more. V is TRBV3-1 and J is TRBJ2-4; 13 bases align to TRBD2. Per germline, CDR1 LGHDT and CDR2 YNNKEL (reference sequence). The CDR3 extends over 16 amino acids. V was pared by 3 bases and J by 8 bases, with 7 bases of the junction left unmatched. In DNA form, the CDR3 reads TGTGCCAGCAGCCACCGACTAGCGGGAGGAAGGGACATTCAGTACTTC. Translation: CASSHRLAGGRDIQYF.

This clonotype appeared a few times. The chain is built from TRBV19 and TRBJ1-5; tentatively, D is TRBD1 (5 bases). CDR3 size: 14 residues. Germline CDR1 is LNHDA and CDR2 is SQIVND (reference sequence). Between the trimmed V and J ends, which lost 5 bases and 2 bases, there was a span of 10 bases. The DNA of the CDR3 is TGTGCCAGTAGTCCAGGGTTTGGCAATCAGCCCCAGCATTTT. Protein: CASSPGFGNQPQHF.

This clonotype was seen ten or more times. The chain employs TRBV11-2 and TRBJ2-7, with D possibly being TRBD2 (5 bases). CDR1 and CDR2 from the germline V gene are SGHAT and FQNNGV. Trimming took 2 bases from V and 4 from J, leaving 15 bases between them. CDR3 size: 15 residues. CDR3 residues: CASSLSSGVGYEQYV. CDR3 nucleotide sequence: TGTGCCAGCAGCTTATCTTCCGGGGTGGGGTACGAGCAGTACGTC.

The CDR3 nucleotides are TGCGCCAGCAGCCAAGTGCAGTGGGGCGAGCAGTACTTC. Protein: CASSQVQWGEQYF. The chain has TRBV4-1 and TRBJ2-7; D remains ambiguous. This CDR3 is 13 amino acids long. V gave up 1 base and J gave up 6 bases, with 10 bases separating them. Germline loops: CDR1 MGHRA, CDR2 YSYEKL.

This clonotype was detected many times. The CDR3 loop is CASSRGGRLGANNEQFF. The CDR3 coding sequence is TGTGCCAGTAGCCGAGGGGGCCGACTAGGTGCAAACAATGAGCAGTTCTTC. The V call is TRBV19, the J call TRBJ2-1, with a weak D call TRBD1 (7 bases). V gave up 6 bases and J gave up 5 bases, with 23 bases separating them. This CDR3 is built from 17 residues. The germline V gene encodes CDR1 LNHDA and CDR2 SQIVND (reference sequence).